This section outlines one T cell receptor (beta chain) sequence together with its context. This sample was taken from a study of blood T cell repertoires in COVID-19. As for the study in general: Researchers got acute and convalescent COVID-19 samples from the United States, Italy and Spain. Sample material is recorded as cDNA or gDNA derived from T cells, B-cell-depleted T cells, or PBMCs.

This CDR3 has 14 residues. Germline loops: CDR1 KGHSH, CDR2 LQKENI. The V gene lost 1 base and the J gene lost 1 base, with 7 bases spanning the gap. In the authors' workflow: Nucleated cell number was recorded as an estimate derived from reference gene primer amplification. The repertoire was sequenced with immunoSEQ multiplex PCR; TCRdb's copy has only in-frame clones and lacks some. The DNA gave D and trimming, while V, J and clone size come from that table. The sample lists around 260,000 clones; approximately 82% were seen once. Material for sequencing was peripheral blood. The genes are TRBV18 and TRBJ1-1; D gene uncertain. The receptor was isolated from a man in his fifties or sixties who had recovered from COVID-19. CDR3 bases: TGTGCCAGCTCACCACGAGAGGGGAACACTGAAGCTTTCTTT. This translates into CASSPREGNTEAFF.